The rows below give T cell receptor beta chains drawn from one sample of a study of blood T cell repertoires in COVID-19. The assay was immunoSEQ multiplex PCR, and TCRdb's table has in-frame clones only and misses some. The sample records hundreds of thousands of clones, approximately 92% being singletons. Sequences were obtained from PBMCs or T cells enriched from blood (not recorded which). The receptors come from a man aged 25 to 45 who had recovered from COVID-19. Both conserved end residues are part of each CDR3. The D gene is left open where the match is weak. The size field is filled for only some rows; it gives once, few, many or a size class.

CDR3aa	CDR3nt	d_gene	j_gene	abundance	v_gene
CASSQDGGPTEAFF	TGCGCCAGCAGCCAAGATGGAGGGCCCACTGAAGCTTTCTTT	.	TRBJ1-1	.	TRBV4-1
CASSEGGQGLNTEAFF	TGTGCCAGCTCAGAAGGCGGTCAGGGGCTGAACACTGAAGCTTTCTTT	.	TRBJ1-1	.	TRBV18
CASSLEAGEAFF	TGTGCCAGCAGCTTAGAGGCCGGGGAGGCTTTCTTT	.	TRBJ1-1	.	TRBV7-9
CAWKQGYGYTF	TGTGCCTGGAAACAGGGTTATGGCTACACCTTC	.	TRBJ1-2	.	TRBV30
CASSPLGQHYGYTF	TGTGCCAGCAGCCCCCTGGGACAGCACTATGGCTACACCTTC	TRBD1	TRBJ1-2	medium-sized	TRBV3-1/TRBV3-2
CASSFSSYEQYF	TGTGCCAGCAGCTTCAGCTCCTACGAGCAGTACTTC	.	TRBJ2-7	.	TRBV28
CASSQEGGFADTQYF	TGTGCCAGCAGCCAAGAAGGCGGGTTCGCAGATACGCAGTATTTT	.	TRBJ2-3	.	TRBV3-1/TRBV3-2
CASSWTGSGNTEAFF	TGTGCCAGCAGCTGGACAGGGTCGGGGAACACTGAAGCTTTCTTT	TRBD1	TRBJ1-1	.	TRBV7-9
CASSQGTGVRQPQHF	TGTGCCAGCAGCCAGGGGACAGGGGTTAGGCAGCCCCAGCATTTT	TRBD1	TRBJ1-5	.	TRBV3-1/TRBV3-2
CATSVGGPTQYF	TGTGCCACCAGCGTGGGGGGGCCGACCCAGTACTTC	.	TRBJ2-5	.	TRBV15
CASSKRGTGVFSRFYEQYF	TGTGCCAGCAGCAAAAGAGGGACAGGGGTGTTTTCTCGGTTCTACGAGCAGTACTTC	.	TRBJ2-7	.	TRBV21-1
CASIGQGANTIYF	TGTGCCAGCATCGGGCAGGGGGCAAACACCATATATTTT	TRBD1	TRBJ1-3	.	TRBV2
CASRRTGDNSPLHF	TGTGCCAGCAGAAGGACAGGAGATAATTCACCCCTCCACTTT	TRBD1	TRBJ1-6	.	TRBV28
CASSLAPRGYSNQPQHF	TGTGCCAGCAGCTTAGCTCCTAGGGGTTATAGCAATCAGCCCCAGCATTTT	.	TRBJ1-5	.	TRBV11-2
CASSSTPRTEAFF	TGTGCCAGCAGCTCAACACCCCGCACTGAAGCTTTCTTT	.	TRBJ1-1	.	TRBV7-2
CASSPPGNLSYEQYF	TGTGCCAGCAGCCCCCCCGGGAACTTATCCTACGAGCAGTACTTC	.	TRBJ2-7	once	TRBV7-3